Here is one T cell receptor beta chain with its context. The antigen it binds to is not known. Per-base quality was not reported, and no clone a single base away is much larger than it. Whole blood was collected in K2EDTA tubes by collaborating institutions according to the institutions' own protocols. For TCRbeta analysis, collaborators shipped samples as frozen whole blood, isolated PBMCs, or DNA extracted from either of those sample types. The data were obtained in a study of blood T cell repertoires in COVID-19 (TCRdb year 2020). A note on the overall study: Samples from collaborators originated in the United States, Italy and Spain and spanned both the acute and convalescent phases of COVID-19. The prospective study material was composed of cDNA or gDNA derived from T cells, B-cell-depleted T cells, or PBMCs. Subjects who had been exposed to COVID-19, were actively infected with it, or had recovered from it provided the deeply sampled blood TCRbeta repertoires that made up the dataset. The repertoires were released in a freely available public database meant as a resource for research on the immune response to SARS-CoV-2. The samples were drawn from two sources: the first 160 participants of the ongoing ImmuneRACE study, and fewer than 1,500 subjects contributed by 6 global collaborators. Sample metadata almost always included a de-identified subject ID, COVID-19 status, age in years and sex. HLA class I and class II types, where available, came from metadata supplied by the sample provider rather than from assay-based typing. What the research found in general, with its limitations: How much clinical and demographic metadata was included differed by source and by participant, and the metadata was provided uncurated.

TCRbeta CDR3 regions were amplified from genomic DNA using the immunoSEQ Assay, a bias-controlled multiplex PCR. The authors processed their data as follows. Nucleated cell counts per sample were estimated from amplification of reference gene primers within the assay. To quantify the absolute abundance of each unique TCRbeta CDR3 rearrangement, sequence reads were collapsed and filtered. For each sample, productive Simpson clonality was calculated by taking the square root of Simpson's diversity index across productive rearrangements. TCRdb took this table from immuneACCESS and kept in-frame rearrangements with V and J called. Such tables lack part of the clones; where checked against another copy, unresolved V genes explain under half of the gap, and the rest is unexplained. That table is the source of V, J and clone size, and D and trimming were worked out from the DNA. For this sample the table gives over 60,000 clones, of which about 80% were detected only once. Clones ranked in the top ten supply about a fifth of the sample.

Relative to germline, V is 5 bases shorter and J is 4 bases shorter, with 12 bases between their ends. The CDR3 sequence holds 13 residues, the cysteine and phenylalanine included. Only CDR3 DNA is held: 39 bases, read in frame from base 1. CDR1 and CDR2 (SGHRS, YFSETQ) derive from the germline V gene. This clonotype was obtained from a man of 80 years or more with active or convalescent COVID-19. The chain joins TRBV5-1 to TRBJ1-1; the D gene cannot be resolved reliably. Sequenced material: peripheral blood. The CDR3 in this case is CASRGPLLTEAFF. The sequenced DNA is TGCGCCAGCAGGGGCCCCCTGCTCACTGAAGCTTTCTTT.